This T cell receptor (beta chain) was captured in a study of T cells in women clearing cervical HPV infection. TCRdb's table, derived via immunoSEQ multiplex PCR, lists solely in-frame clones and lacks some. The listing records around 15,000 clones. V trimming: 8 bases; J trimming: 5 bases; junction bases outside the gene matches: 5. CDR1 and CDR2 from the germline V gene are SGHTA and FQGNSA. The CDR3 is made up of 14 amino acids. As concerns this clone: The read stops 3 residues short of the end of the CDR3; the missing end is completed from the germline J gene.

The sample taken for sequencing was blood buffy coat. This TCR was recovered from a woman aged 18-69 years with a cervical HPV16 infection that either progressed to CIN3+ or cleared (not recorded which). V gene TRBV7-2 combines with J gene TRBJ2-3, with TRBD2 matching over 12 bases. CDR3 amino acids: CASDGLAGLDTQYF. Incomplete CDR3 DNA: TGTGCCAGCGACGGACTAGCGGGACTAGATACG.